This T cell receptor beta chain was obtained from a study of blood T cell repertoires in COVID-19. Study-wide background: From the United States, Italy and Spain came samples of acute and convalescent COVID-19. PBMCs, B-cell-depleted T cells, or T cells provided the cDNA or gDNA that made up the material.

In the original processing: Reference gene primer amplification in the assay estimated nucleated cell counts. Assay: immunoSEQ multiplex PCR; the TCRdb copy retains only in-frame clones and omits some. V and J calls and clone size are as listed in that table; D and trimming were resolved from the DNA. The sample records about 84,000 clones, 65% to 90% being singletons. The V gene's germline CDR1 is SGHVS and CDR2 FQNEAQ. Trimming removed 8 bases from V and 3 bases from J, with 16 bases in between. The CDR3 has 14 residues. Material for sequencing was peripheral blood. The source is a man older than 75 with active or convalescent COVID-19. This rearrangement joins TRBV7-8 to TRBJ1-1, with D possibly being TRBD1 (6 bases). CDR3 region: CASRRDTFDTEAFF. The CDR3 DNA reads TGTGCCAGCCGAAGGGACACATTCGACACTGAAGCTTTCTTT.